The next 22 T cell receptor beta chains were all read from a single sample in a study of blood T cell repertoires in COVID-19. Profiled with immunoSEQ multiplex PCR; TCRdb holds only in-frame clones, not every one. The sample holds over 450,000 clones, 85% to 90% seen once. The sample taken for sequencing was peripheral blood. These receptors came from a woman in her fifties or sixties with COVID-19, enrolled during active disease.

The chain uses TRBV5-4 and TRBJ2-5; 11 bases match TRBD2. J gave up 1 base and V 0 bases, and 11 bases lay outside the gene matches. The CDR3 is 19 residues long. CDR1 and CDR2 from the germline V gene are SGHNT and YYREEE (reference sequence). CDR3 in DNA: TGTGCCAGCAGCTTGGTTGGGTGGTCTAGCGGGGGGTTCCAAGAGACCCAGTACTTC. Translation: CASSLVGWSSGGFQETQYF.

The V call is TRBV5-4, the J call TRBJ2-1, with 14 positions matching TRBD2. CDR1 and CDR2 (germline): SGHNT, YYREEE (reference sequence). V lost 4 bases, J lost 7 bases, and 7 bases stayed unmatched. This CDR3 is built from 16 residues. Written as DNA, the CDR3 is TGTGCCAGCAGCCCGACTAGCGGGGGGGCCTTGAATGAGCAGTTCTTC. Its protein product is CASSPTSGGALNEQFF.

This clone was seen more than once but under ten times. V gene TRBV7-6 combines with J gene TRBJ2-2; D possibly corresponds to TRBD2 (7 bases). The CDR3 extends over 16 amino acids. Between the trimmed V and J ends, which lost 5 bases and 0 bases, there was a span of 13 bases. Germline V CDR1 and CDR2: SGHVS, FNYEAQ. In DNA form, the CDR3 reads TGTGCCAGCAGCGAGGGGGGAGGGACGAACACCGGGGAGCTGTTTTTT. This codes for CASSEGGGTNTGELFF. Full variable domain (outside the CDR3, taken from reference TRBV7-6 and TRBJ2-2): GAGVSQSPRYKVTKRGQDVALRCDPISGHVSLYWYRQALGQGPEFLTYFNYEAQQDKSGLPNDRFSAERPEGSISTLTIQRTEQRDSAMYRCASSEGGGTNTGELFFGEGSRLTVL.

The genes are TRBV5-5 and TRBJ1-3, with TRBD1 as a possible D gene (6 bases). CDR3 length: 15 residues. CDR1 is SGHKS, CDR2 YYEKEE, per germline (reference sequence). The V and J ends lost 3 bases and 1 base respectively, with 11 bases between them. The CDR3 loop reads CASSYPRGSGNTIYF. The CDR3 region has the DNA TGTGCCAGCAGCTACCCCAGGGGTTCTGGAAACACCATATATTTT.

The chain carries TRBV7-3 and TRBJ1-1, with D maybe TRBD1 (6 bases). The CDR3 has 18 residues. CDR1 is SGHTA and CDR2 is FQGTGA in the germline V gene. V was pared by 2 bases and J by 6 bases, with 25 bases between. In nucleotides, the CDR3 is TGTGCCAGCAGCTTACATCGGACAGAAACCCCCTTCGGGCCTGAAGCTTTCTTT. This encodes CASSLHRTETPFGPEAFF.

There are a few counts of this clone. This sequence joins TRBV7-9 and TRBJ1-3; D gene ambiguous. The germline CDR1 and CDR2 sequences are SEHNR and FQNEAQ (reference sequence). V was clipped by 3 bases and J by 9 bases, with 12 bases between them. The CDR3 has 13 amino acids. In nucleotides, the CDR3 is TGTGCCAGCAGCTTTGGGTTGGAGGGCACCATATATTTT. Amino acids: CASSFGLEGTIYF.

As regards this clone: Other nucleotide sequences in the sample specify the same CDR3. The J gene is TRBJ1-5, the V gene TRBV6-5; D is undetermined. This CDR3 contains 13 residues. Germline CDR1 reads MNHEY; CDR2 reads SVGAGI. The V end lost 6 bases, the J end lost 4 bases, and 10 bases lay between the germline ends. The CDR3 sequence: CASRGSDNQPQHF. In DNA form, the CDR3 reads TGTGCCAGCAGAGGGAGCGATAATCAGCCCCAGCATTTT.

The chain recombines TRBV30 with TRBJ1-2; tentative D call: TRBD1 (5 bases). Looked up from germline, CDR1 is GTSNPN and CDR2 is SVGIG (reference sequence). Trimming stripped 5 bases from V and 1 base from J, with 8 bases between. This CDR3 comprises 12 residues. CDR3 bases: TGTGCCTGGGGGGGGATTAACTATGGCTACACCTTC. Residues: CAWGGINYGYTF.

The chain joins TRBV19 to TRBJ1-1, with unresolved D. The germline CDR1 and CDR2 sequences are LNHDA and SQIVND (reference sequence). Trimming pared 10 bases from V and 0 bases from J, leaving 24 bases between. This CDR3 has 17 amino acids. The CDR3 spells CATTAGRAPEMNTEAFF. CDR3 coding DNA: TGTGCCACCACCGCCGGGCGGGCTCCTGAAATGAACACTGAAGCTTTCTTT.

This chain joins TRBV7-3 and TRBJ1-2; 10 nucleotides agree with TRBD1. V lost 5 bases and J lost 4; bases outside the gene matches: 7. Per the germline V gene, CDR1 is SGHTA and CDR2 is FQGTGA. CDR3 length: 15 residues. DNA for the CDR3: TGTGCCAGCAGCCCCGGACAGGGGGGGGCCTATGGCTACACCTTC. Its protein product is CASSPGQGGAYGYTF. Based on the CDR3 plus reference TRBV7-3 and TRBJ1-2, the full variable domain is GAGVSQTPSNKVTEKGKYVELRCDPISGHTALYWYRQSLGQGPEFLIYFQGTGAADDSGLPNDRFFAVRPEGSVSTLKIQRTERGDSAVYLCASSPGQGGAYGYTFGSGTRLTVV.

This chain links TRBV7-2 with TRBJ1-1; the D is unclear. The CDR3 is 12 amino acids. Per the germline V gene, CDR1 is SGHTA and CDR2 is FQGNSA. V lost 2 bases and J 10 bases, leaving 11 bases between the germline ends. The CDR3 reads CASSLSAGGAFF. The CDR3 DNA is TGTGCCAGCAGCTTATCGGCGGGAGGAGCTTTCTTT. Filled out from reference TRBV7-2 and TRBJ1-1, the complete variable domain reads GAGVSQSPSNKVTEKGKDVELRCDPISGHTALYWYRQSLGQGLEFLIYFQGNSAPDKSGLPSDRFSAERTGGSVSTLTIQRTQQEDSAVYLCASSLSAGGAFFGQGTRLTVV.

The chain is built from TRBV7-2 and TRBJ2-7, with D unresolved. The CDR3 is made up of 13 amino acids. Trimming took 5 bases from V and 6 from J, leaving 14 bases between them. Germline V CDR1 and CDR2: SGHTA, FQGNSA. CDR3 sequence (DNA): TGTGCCAGCAGCCGGAGCCCCGCACTCGAGCAGTACTTC. It translates to CASSRSPALEQYF.

The J gene is TRBJ1-6, the V gene TRBV28, with 7 bases identical to TRBD1. V dropped 6 bases and J dropped 9; count of bases not matched to a gene: 8. Germline V lookup: CDR1 MDHEN, CDR2 SYDVKM. This CDR3 has 14 residues. The CDR3 loop is CASSPQGGGSPLHF. Written as DNA, the CDR3 is TGTGCCAGCAGCCCTCAGGGGGGCGGTTCACCCCTCCACTTT. Full variable domain (rest looked up from reference TRBV28 and TRBJ1-6): DVKVTQSSRYLVKRTGEKVFLECVQDMDHENMFWYRQDPGLGLRLIYFSYDVKMKEKGDIPEGYSVSREKKERFSLILESASTNQTSMYLCASSPQGGGSPLHFGNGTRLTVT.

This clone was picked up one time. The V call is TRBV6-5, the J call TRBJ2-7; D perhaps matches TRBD1 (5 bases). Per germline, CDR1 MNHEY and CDR2 SVGAGI. The CDR3 is 14 amino acids. V lost 6 bases to trimming and J lost 5 bases, with 17 bases between them. The CDR3 region has the DNA TGTGCCAGCAGCAGCCGACAAGAAGGGGACGAGCAGTACTTC. The encoded protein is CASSSRQEGDEQYF.

The chain carries TRBV7-9 and TRBJ2-7, with 9 positions matching TRBD1. Germline CDR1 is SEHNR and CDR2 is FQNEAQ (reference sequence). Unmatched junction bases numbered 4, after V lost 8 bases and J lost 2 bases. This CDR3 region has 13 residues. The CDR3 bases are TGTGCCAGCTGCCGGGACAGGGCCTACGAGCAGTACTTC. This translates into CASCRDRAYEQYF.

The chain links TRBV28 to TRBJ2-7; D ambiguous. This CDR3 comprises 12 residues. Germline V lookup: CDR1 MDHEN, CDR2 SYDVKM. Trimming removed 6 bases from V and 7 bases from J, with 13 bases in between. For the CDR3, the DNA is TGTGCCAGCAGAGCTTCGGGTTGGGAGCAGTACTTC. It translates to CASRASGWEQYF.

The chain has TRBV19 and TRBJ2-7; weak D call: TRBD1 (5 bases). From germline, CDR1 is LNHDA and CDR2 SQIVND (reference sequence). There are 16 residues in the CDR3. V was clipped by 0 bases and J by 4 bases, with 16 bases between them. The CDR3: CASSIDLSQGWYEQYF. The CDR3, as DNA: TGTGCCAGTAGTATAGATCTATCGCAGGGATGGTACGAGCAGTACTTC.

The rearrangement uses TRBV19 and TRBJ1-1; D gene unclear. Germline CDR1 LNHDA, CDR2 SQIVND (reference sequence). The ends were cut back, 5 bases at V and 0 bases at J, with 13 bases in the middle. CDR3 length: 15 amino acids. The CDR3 sequence is CASSRRANMNTEAFF. CDR3 nucleotides: TGTGCCAGTAGTCGGAGGGCAAACATGAACACTGAAGCTTTCTTT.

The CDR3 region is CASSPWSGGTDTQYF. CDR3 in DNA: TGTGCCAGCAGCCCCTGGAGCGGGGGCACAGATACGCAGTATTTT. The chain joins TRBV7-8 to TRBJ2-3; 7 nucleotides line up with TRBD2. Germline assignment: CDR1 SGHVS and CDR2 FQNEAQ. The CDR3 totals 15 residues. With 5 bases clipped from V and 1 base from J, the junction kept 6 bases outside the gene matches.

This chain connects TRBV10-2 to TRBJ2-4; D not resolved. CDR1 and CDR2 from the germline V gene are WSHSY and SAAADI. Trimming pared 2 bases from V and 6 bases from J, leaving 5 bases between. The CDR3 is 12 residues long. CDR3 region: CASSEPGNIQYF. CDR3 nucleotide sequence: TGCGCCAGCAGTGAGCCGGGAAACATTCAGTACTTC.

This chain connects TRBV9 to TRBJ2-2, with TRBD2 identical over 8 bases. Germline V CDR1 and CDR2: SGDLS, YYNGEE. The CDR3 has 14 amino acids. Trimming cost V 2 bases and J 9 bases; bases outside gene matches: 6. CDR3 nucleotide sequence: TGTGCCAGCAGCGTCGGGGGGGGAGCGAGGGAGCTGTTTTTT. It yields the protein CASSVGGGARELFF.

Here the CDR3 DNA reads TGTGCCAGCAGCGCCCGGACAGCACTCCCGAACACTGAAGCTTTCTTT. Its protein product is CASSARTALPNTEAFF. The chain has TRBV13 and TRBJ1-1; D may be TRBD1 (6 bases). Trimming removed 5 bases from V and 1 base from J, with 17 bases in between. Germline CDR1 is PRHDT and CDR2 is FYEKMQ (reference sequence). This CDR3 spans 16 amino acids. Full variable domain (rest looked up from reference TRBV13 and TRBJ1-1): AAGVIQSPRHLIKEKRETATLKCYPIPRHDTVYWYQQGPGQDPQFLISFYEKMQSDKGSIPDRFSAQQFSDYHSELNMSSLELGDSALYFCASSARTALPNTEAFFGQGTRLTVV.